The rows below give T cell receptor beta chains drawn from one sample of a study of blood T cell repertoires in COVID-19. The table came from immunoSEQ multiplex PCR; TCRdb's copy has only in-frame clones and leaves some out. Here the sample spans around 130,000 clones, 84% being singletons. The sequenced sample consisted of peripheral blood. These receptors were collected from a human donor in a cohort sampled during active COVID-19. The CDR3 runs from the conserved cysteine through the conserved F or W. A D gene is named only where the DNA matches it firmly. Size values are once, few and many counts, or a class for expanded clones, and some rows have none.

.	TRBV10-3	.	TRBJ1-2	TGTGCCATCAGTGAGGTGGGGAGCTATGGCTACACCTTC	CAISEVGSYGYTF
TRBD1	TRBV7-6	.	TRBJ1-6	TGTGCCAGCAGCACCGGGACAGCCCCCAATTCACCCCTCCACTTT	CASSTGTAPNSPLHF
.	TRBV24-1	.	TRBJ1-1	TGTGCCACCAGTGATCCGCAGAAGACTGAAGCTTTCTTT	CATSDPQKTEAFF
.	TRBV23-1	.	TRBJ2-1	TGCGCCAGCAGTCTCTCGGGCAAGCTACCGAGGGTTGTAGTCAATGAGCAGTTCTTC	CASSLSGKLPRVVVNEQFF
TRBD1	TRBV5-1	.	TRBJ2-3	TGCGCCAGCAGCTTGGCCGGACAGGGGGGTGGGAGCACAGATACGCAGTATTTT	CASSLAGQGGGSTDTQYF
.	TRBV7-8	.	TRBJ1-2	TGTGCCAGCAGCTTATACCCGGACGGAGGCTATGGCTACACCTTC	CASSLYPDGGYGYTF
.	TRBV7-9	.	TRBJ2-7	TGTGCCAGCAGTTTCTCGGGCCAGCAGGGGCAGTACTTC	CASSFSGQQGQYF
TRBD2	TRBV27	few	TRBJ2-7	TGTGCCAGCAGACCCTTAGCGGGGGGCCCCCACGAGCAGTACTTC	CASRPLAGGPHEQYF
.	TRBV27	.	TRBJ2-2	TGTGCCAGCAGTTTCCAGAGGCGGACCGGGGAGCTGTTTTTT	CASSFQRRTGELFF
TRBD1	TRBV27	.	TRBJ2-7	TGTGCCAGCAGACGCCAGCCGGACAGGTCCTACGAGCAGTACTTC	CASRRQPDRSYEQYF
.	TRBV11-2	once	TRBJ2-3	TGTGCCAGCAGCTCGCGGGGCCTAAGCACAGATACGCAGTATTTT	CASSSRGLSTDTQYF
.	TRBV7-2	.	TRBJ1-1	TGTGCCAGCAGCTACACCCTGGACAGGAACACTGAAGCTTTCTTT	CASSYTLDRNTEAFF
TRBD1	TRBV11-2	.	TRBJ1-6	TGTGCCAGCAGGGGGACAGGGGATAATTCACCCCTCCACTTT	CASRGTGDNSPLHF
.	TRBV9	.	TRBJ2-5	TGTGCCAGCAGCTCAGGAGGCGCGGCTGCAGGTCCCCAGTACTTC	CASSSGGAAAGPQYF
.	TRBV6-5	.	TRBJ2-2	TGTGCCAGCAGTTACTCGGTCGGCGGAAACACCGGGGAGCTGTTTTTT	CASSYSVGGNTGELFF
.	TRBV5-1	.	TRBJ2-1	TGCGCCAGCAGCTTGGAGGGAGGAGCCCACTCGGAGCAGTTCTTC	CASSLEGGAHSEQFF
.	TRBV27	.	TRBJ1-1	TGTGCCAGCAGTCAAAGGGGGGGGACTGAAGCTTTCTTT	CASSQRGGTEAFF
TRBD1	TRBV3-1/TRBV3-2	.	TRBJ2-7	TGTGCCAGCAGCCAAGATAGAGTCTTGGGAGCCACAGGGGCCTACGAGCAGTACTTC	CASSQDRVLGATGAYEQYF
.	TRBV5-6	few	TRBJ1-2	TGTGCCAGCAGCTTATGGCAGGATCGTGGCTACACCTTC	CASSLWQDRGYTF
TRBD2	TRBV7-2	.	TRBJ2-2	TGTGCCAGCAGCCCATGGGGAGACAGCGGGGGGGCCGGGGAGCTGTTTTTT	CASSPWGDSGGAGELFF
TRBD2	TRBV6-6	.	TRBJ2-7	TGTGCCAGCAGTGGTAGCGGGGGGGCGAAGGTCGAGCAGTACTTC	CASSGSGGAKVEQYF
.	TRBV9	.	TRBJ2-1	TGTGCCAGCAGCGTAGCCGCGGAGACCTACAATGAGCAGTTCTTC	CASSVAAETYNEQFF
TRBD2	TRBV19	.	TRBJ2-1	TGTGCCAGTAGTAGCAGCGGGGGAGGAAATGAGCAGTTCTTC	CASSSSGGGNEQFF
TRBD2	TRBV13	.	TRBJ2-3	TGTGCCAGCAGCACTCTCGCTCCGGGACTAGCGGGGGAATCTAGCACAGATACGCAGTATTTT	CASSTLAPGLAGESSTDTQYF
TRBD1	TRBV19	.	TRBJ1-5	TGTGCCAGTAGTATTGGGACAGGGAATCAGCCCCAGCATTTT	CASSIGTGNQPQHF
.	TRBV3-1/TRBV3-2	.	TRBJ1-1	TGTGCCAGCAGCCAAGTTGGCGGTGAAGCTTTCTTT	CASSQVGGEAFF
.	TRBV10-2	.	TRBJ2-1	TGCGCCAGCAGTGAGTCGGGGGTTGCGGGACGGGAGCAGTTCTTC	CASSESGVAGREQFF
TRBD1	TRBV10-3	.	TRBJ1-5	TGTGCCATCCCAAAGACAGGGAGCAATCAGCCCCAGCATTTT	CAIPKTGSNQPQHF
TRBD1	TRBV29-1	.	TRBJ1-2	TGCAGCGCGAACAGGGGGGGTAACTATGGCTACACCTTC	CSANRGGNYGYTF
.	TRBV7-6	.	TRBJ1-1	TGTGCCAGCAGCCTTCGACATAACACTGAAGCTTTCTTT	CASSLRHNTEAFF